The sequence of this T cell receptor (beta chain) was determined in a study of PD-L1 blockade in urothelial cancer. At the level of the study: The study started patients on atezolizumab around 2014, giving 1,200 mg intravenously every 3 weeks.

Sample time point: peripheral blood 6 weeks after treatment start. V gave up 6 bases and J gave up 1 base; unmatched junction bases: 2. CDR1 SGHTA and CDR2 FQGNSA come from the germline V gene. The CDR3 extends over 13 amino acids. The table came from immunoSEQ multiplex PCR; TCRdb's copy has only in-frame clones and leaves some out. The sample contains approximately 110,000 clones, approximately 90% of which appear only once. The chain uses TRBV7-2 and TRBJ1-1; 7 bases fit TRBD1. The material was PBMCs, obtained around atezolizumab (anti-PD-L1) treatment. The clonotype originates from a man aged 55 to 70 with urothelial cancer. CDR3 region: CASRRQGNTEAFF. CDR3 DNA: TGTGCCAGCAGGCGACAGGGGAACACTGAAGCTTTCTTT.